This T cell receptor beta chain was documented in a study of blood T cell repertoires in COVID-19. Overall study: The cDNA or gDNA used as material had been derived from T cells, B-cell-depleted T cells, or PBMCs.

Germline V gene sequence: CDR1 SGHTA, CDR2 FQGNSA. V was pared by 5 bases and J by 12 bases, with 18 bases of the junction left unmatched. The CDR3 is 17 residues long. Assay: immunoSEQ multiplex PCR; the TCRdb copy retains only in-frame clones and omits some. The sample holds about 340,000 clones, more than 85% seen once. Living in 20 to 30 US areas, the participants were between roughly 18 and 89 years of age. Donors of Cohort 3 who recovered were those that had two negative PCRs, clearance, or symptom resolution. This clone was counted a single time. The rearrangement joins TRBV7-2 to TRBJ2-1, with 11 bases fitting TRBD2. This receptor was obtained from a young woman who had recovered from COVID-19. The sample taken for sequencing was PBMCs or T cells enriched from blood (not recorded which). In nucleotides, the CDR3 is TGTGCCAGCAGCCCACACCACCTTAGCGGGAGGGCCGAGGGGCAGTTCTTC. Amino acid sequence: CASSPHHLSGRAEGQFF.